A single sample is the source of the 8 T cell receptor beta chains below, sequenced in a study of sequential checkpoint blockade in melanoma. Treatment denoted: randomized to nivolumab then ipilimumab (arm A) or the reverse (arm B). Some clones are missing from TCRdb's copy, which holds only in-frame ones; the method was immunoSEQ multiplex PCR. The sample shows roughly 34,000 clones, about 86% of them seen only once. Sequencing was performed on CD8+ T cells sorted from blood (inferred from file names), taken from a patient given nivolumab and ipilimumab in sequence. These receptors all stem from a human donor with melanoma.

This clone came up a few times. At one end the junction does not follow the germline gene, possibly because of a read error. The chain carries TRBV28 and TRBJ2-1; 9 positions agree with TRBD1. Per the germline V gene, CDR1 is MDHEN and CDR2 is SYDVKM. This CDR3 comprises 16 residues. CDR3 protein: CASRSLKGQGFNEQFF. As DNA, the CDR3 is TGTGCTAGCAGGTCCCTCAAGGGACAGGGCTTCAATGAGCAGTTCTTC. Using reference TRBV28 and TRBJ2-1 for the parts outside the CDR3, the full variable domain is DVKVTQSSRYLVKRTGEKVFLECVQDMDHENMFWYRQDPGLGLRLIYFSYDVKMKEKGDIPEGYSVSREKKERFSLILESASTNQTSMYLCASRSLKGQGFNEQFFGPGTRLTVL.

The chain is built from TRBV7-8 and TRBJ1-3, with unresolved D. Germline values: CDR1 SGHVS, CDR2 FQNEAQ. Trimming shortened V by 2 bases and J by 1 base, and 9 bases separated the two germline ends. CDR3 length equals 15 residues. The CDR3 DNA reads as TGTGCCAGCAGCTTATCGGGGTTTTCTGGAAACACCATATATTTT. Translated: CASSLSGFSGNTIYF.

The genes are TRBV14 and TRBJ2-7, with 8 bases fitting TRBD1. Germline lookup yields CDR1 SGHDN and CDR2 FVKESK. There are 15 residues in the CDR3. V lost 1 base and J lost 3; bases outside the gene matches: 5. CDR3 DNA: TGTGCCAGCAGCCAAGGACAGGGGAAATTCTACGAGCAGTACTTC. Translation: CASSQGQGKFYEQYF.

This chain connects TRBV28 to TRBJ2-7, with TRBD2 identical over 9 bases. The CDR3 totals 15 residues. The germline gives CDR1 MDHEN, CDR2 SYDVKM. V was pared by 6 bases and J by 5 bases, with 11 bases of the junction left unmatched. CDR3 loop: CASSPLLAGRHEQYF. The CDR3 nucleotides are TGTGCCAGCAGCCCACTGCTAGCGGGACGCCACGAGCAGTACTTC.

This chain connects TRBV28 to TRBJ2-7; 11 nucleotides align to TRBD1. The germline CDR1 and CDR2 sequences are MDHEN and SYDVKM. The CDR3 runs to 15 residues. The V and J ends lost 3 bases and 3 bases, in that order; junction bases with no gene match: 4. The CDR3 protein is CASSFLGQGVYEQYF. CDR3 in DNA: TGTGCCAGCAGTTTCTTGGGACAGGGGGTCTACGAGCAGTACTTC.

This clone was found a few times. J is TRBJ2-1 and V is TRBV9; 8 bases line up with TRBD2. With 0 bases clipped from V and 7 bases from J, the junction kept 6 bases outside the gene matches. The CDR3 loop spans 15 amino acids. Germline assignment: CDR1 SGDLS and CDR2 YYNGEE. The CDR3 coding sequence is TGTGCCAGCAGCGTAGCTGGGGGCGGGGGGAATGAGCAGTTCTTC. Its protein is CASSVAGGGGNEQFF.

The chain carries TRBV7-9 and TRBJ2-1, with 7 bases fitting TRBD1. The CDR3 spans 15 residues. Germline V lookup: CDR1 SEHNR, CDR2 FQNEAQ (reference sequence). V was pared by 5 bases and J by 5 bases, with 9 bases of the junction left unmatched. The CDR3 sequence is CASSPPNRGDNEQFF. The CDR3 region has the DNA TGTGCCAGCAGCCCTCCTAACAGGGGAGACAATGAGCAGTTCTTC.

This rearrangement joins TRBV28 to TRBJ2-1, with 11 bases matching TRBD2. Germline values: CDR1 MDHEN, CDR2 SYDVKM. The CDR3 is made up of 15 amino acids. V was pared by 6 bases and J by 7 bases, with 8 bases of the junction left unmatched. Written as DNA, the CDR3 is TGTGCCAGCAGCCAGACTAGCGGGATGAGGAATGAGCAGTTCTTC. Its translation is CASSQTSGMRNEQFF.